Listed below are T cell receptor beta chains from one sample, sequenced in a study of cytomegalovirus exposure and HLA in healthy donors. Sequenced by immunoSEQ multiplex PCR; TCRdb stores in-frame clones only, minus some. The sample shows under 110,000 clones, 88% of them seen only once. What was sequenced was PBMCs. The receptor source for this set is a woman younger than 35 in good health and CMV-seropositive. The CDR3 runs from the conserved cysteine through the conserved F or W. Fields, in order: V gene, J gene, D gene, clone size, CDR3 protein, CDR3 DNA. The D gene is left open where the match is weak. Some rows have no size entry. The others give once, few or many, or a class for an expanded clone.

v_call: TRBV5-4; j_call: TRBJ2-1; d_call: NA; clone_size: NA; cdr3_aa: CASSPQVLPTYNEQFF; cdr3_nt: TGTGCCAGCAGCCCTCAGGTGCTACCGACCTACAATGAGCAGTTCTTC
v_call: TRBV4-1; j_call: TRBJ2-1; d_call: TRBD2; clone_size: NA; cdr3_aa: CASSLQAGVTYNEQFF; cdr3_nt: TGCGCCAGCAGCCTCCAAGCGGGGGTAACCTACAATGAGCAGTTCTTC
v_call: TRBV5-4; j_call: TRBJ2-3; d_call: TRBD2; clone_size: once; cdr3_aa: CASRVGGTSTDTQYF; cdr3_nt: TGTGCCAGCAGAGTGGGGGGGACTAGCACAGATACGCAGTATTTT
v_call: TRBV27; j_call: TRBJ1-3; d_call: NA; clone_size: NA; cdr3_aa: CASSLSWGAGNTIYF; cdr3_nt: TGTGCCAGCAGTTTAAGTTGGGGGGCTGGAAACACCATATATTTT
v_call: TRBV19; j_call: TRBJ1-6; d_call: TRBD1; clone_size: NA; cdr3_aa: CASSNRGGYGSPLHF; cdr3_nt: TGTGCCAGTAGTAACAGGGGTGGATATGGATCACCCCTCCACTTT
v_call: TRBV5-1; j_call: TRBJ2-3; d_call: TRBD1; clone_size: NA; cdr3_aa: CASSYGQGAYTDTQYF; cdr3_nt: TGCGCCAGCAGCTACGGACAGGGGGCGTATACAGATACGCAGTATTTT
v_call: TRBV7-2; j_call: TRBJ1-5; d_call: NA; clone_size: NA; cdr3_aa: CASSLVGNQPQHF; cdr3_nt: TGTGCCAGCAGCTTAGTAGGCAATCAGCCCCAGCATTTT
v_call: TRBV11-2; j_call: TRBJ2-3; d_call: TRBD2; clone_size: NA; cdr3_aa: CASSLVVRGVTDTQYF; cdr3_nt: TGTGCCAGCAGCTTAGTGGTTCGGGGGGTGACAGATACGCAGTATTTT
v_call: TRBV2; j_call: TRBJ2-2; d_call: NA; clone_size: few; cdr3_aa: CASSLVAKNTGELFF; cdr3_nt: TGTGCCAGCAGTTTAGTAGCGAAAAACACCGGGGAGCTGTTTTTT
v_call: TRBV4-1; j_call: TRBJ1-1; d_call: NA; clone_size: NA; cdr3_aa: CASSQDRNRNTEAFF; cdr3_nt: TGCGCCAGCAGCCAAGATCGGAACAGAAACACTGAAGCTTTCTTT
v_call: TRBV7-9; j_call: TRBJ1-1; d_call: TRBD1; clone_size: NA; cdr3_aa: CASSYGQGDTEAFF; cdr3_nt: TGTGCCAGCAGCTACGGACAGGGAGACACTGAAGCTTTCTTT
v_call: TRBV7-8; j_call: TRBJ2-1; d_call: TRBD1; clone_size: NA; cdr3_aa: CASSYGQADEQFF; cdr3_nt: TGTGCCAGCAGCTATGGACAGGCAGATGAGCAGTTCTTC
v_call: TRBV2; j_call: TRBJ2-7; d_call: NA; clone_size: NA; cdr3_aa: CASSGGTLSSYEQYF; cdr3_nt: TGTGCCAGCAGTGGCGGGACTCTTAGCTCCTACGAGCAGTACTTC
v_call: TRBV4-1; j_call: TRBJ1-3; d_call: NA; clone_size: NA; cdr3_aa: CASSQSSGNTIYF; cdr3_nt: TGCGCCAGCAGCCAATCGTCCGGAAACACCATATATTTT
v_call: TRBV13; j_call: TRBJ1-3; d_call: NA; clone_size: NA; cdr3_aa: CASSLLGGGGNTIYF; cdr3_nt: TGTGCCAGCAGCTTACTCGGGGGGGGAGGAAACACCATATATTTT
v_call: TRBV6-5; j_call: TRBJ1-4; d_call: TRBD1; clone_size: NA; cdr3_aa: CASSYSTGGGEKLFF; cdr3_nt: TGTGCCAGCAGTTACTCGACAGGGGGCGGTGAAAAACTGTTTTTT
v_call: TRBV25-1; j_call: TRBJ1-2; d_call: TRBD1; clone_size: NA; cdr3_aa: CASTMTGNYGYTF; cdr3_nt: TGTGCCAGCACCATGACAGGGAACTATGGCTACACCTTC
v_call: TRBV6-1; j_call: TRBJ2-7; d_call: TRBD2; clone_size: NA; cdr3_aa: CASRAELADYEQYF; cdr3_nt: TGTGCCAGCAGAGCCGAACTAGCGGATTACGAGCAGTACTTC
v_call: TRBV4-3; j_call: TRBJ2-2; d_call: TRBD2; clone_size: NA; cdr3_aa: CASSHKFGGEPTGELFF; cdr3_nt: TGCGCCAGCAGCCACAAGTTCGGGGGGGAGCCCACCGGGGAGCTGTTTTTT
v_call: TRBV2; j_call: TRBJ1-2; d_call: NA; clone_size: NA; cdr3_aa: CASSPTGDYLNYGYTF; cdr3_nt: TGTGCCAGCAGCCCGACAGGAGATTACCTCAACTATGGCTACACCTTC
v_call: TRBV2; j_call: TRBJ1-1; d_call: NA; clone_size: NA; cdr3_aa: CASSVQGNTEAFF; cdr3_nt: TGTGCCAGCAGTGTACAGGGGAACACTGAAGCTTTCTTT
v_call: TRBV7-9; j_call: TRBJ2-2; d_call: NA; clone_size: NA; cdr3_aa: CASSFGNTGELFF; cdr3_nt: TGTGCCAGCAGCTTCGGGAACACCGGGGAGCTGTTTTTT
v_call: TRBV18; j_call: TRBJ1-1; d_call: NA; clone_size: NA; cdr3_aa: CASSPRRTVNTEAFF; cdr3_nt: TGTGCCAGCTCACCACGGAGGACAGTGAACACTGAAGCTTTCTTT
v_call: TRBV9; j_call: TRBJ2-1; d_call: NA; clone_size: NA; cdr3_aa: CASSADLTRGDEQFF; cdr3_nt: TGTGCCAGCAGCGCCGACTTAACGCGGGGTGATGAGCAGTTCTTC